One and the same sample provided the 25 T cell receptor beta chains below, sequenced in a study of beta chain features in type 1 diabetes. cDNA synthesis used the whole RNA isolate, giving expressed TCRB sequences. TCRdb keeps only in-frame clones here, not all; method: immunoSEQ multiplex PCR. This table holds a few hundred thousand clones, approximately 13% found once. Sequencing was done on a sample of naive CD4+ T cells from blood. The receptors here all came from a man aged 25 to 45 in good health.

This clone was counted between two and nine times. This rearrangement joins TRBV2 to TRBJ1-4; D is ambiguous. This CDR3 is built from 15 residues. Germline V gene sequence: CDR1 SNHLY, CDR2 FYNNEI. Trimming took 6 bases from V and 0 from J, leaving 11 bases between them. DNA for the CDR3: TGTGCCAGCAGCCCAGAATTTGCAACTAATGAAAAACTGTTTTTT. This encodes CASSPEFATNEKLFF.

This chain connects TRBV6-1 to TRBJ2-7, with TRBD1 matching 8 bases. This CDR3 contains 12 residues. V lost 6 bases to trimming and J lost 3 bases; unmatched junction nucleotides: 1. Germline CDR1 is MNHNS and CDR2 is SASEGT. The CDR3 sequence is CASSGQGYEQYV. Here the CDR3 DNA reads TGTGCCAGCAGCGGACAGGGCTACGAGCAGTACGTC.

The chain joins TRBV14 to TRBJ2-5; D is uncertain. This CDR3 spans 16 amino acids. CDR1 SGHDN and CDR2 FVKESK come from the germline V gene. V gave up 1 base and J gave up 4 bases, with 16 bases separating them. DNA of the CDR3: TGTGCCAGCAGCCAAGCCCTGGGCAACTTGCGAGAGACCCAGTACTTC. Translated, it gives CASSQALGNLRETQYF.

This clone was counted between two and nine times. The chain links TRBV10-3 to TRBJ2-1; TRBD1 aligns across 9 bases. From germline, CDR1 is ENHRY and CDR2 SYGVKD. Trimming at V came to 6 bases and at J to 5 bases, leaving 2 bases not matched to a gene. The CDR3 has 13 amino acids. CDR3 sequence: CAISGTGNNEQFF. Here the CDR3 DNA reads TGTGCCATCAGCGGGACAGGGAACAATGAGCAGTTCTTC.

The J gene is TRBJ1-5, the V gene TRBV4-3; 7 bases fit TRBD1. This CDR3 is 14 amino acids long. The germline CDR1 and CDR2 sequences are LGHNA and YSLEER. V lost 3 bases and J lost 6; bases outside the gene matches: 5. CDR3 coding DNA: TGCGCCAGCAGCCAGGGGCAGGGGGGTCAGCCCCAGCATTTT. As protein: CASSQGQGGQPQHF.

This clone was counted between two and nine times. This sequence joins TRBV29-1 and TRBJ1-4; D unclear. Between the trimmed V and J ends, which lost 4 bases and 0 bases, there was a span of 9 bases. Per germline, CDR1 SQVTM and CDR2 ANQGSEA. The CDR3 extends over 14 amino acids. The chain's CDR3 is CSVGSGATNEKLFF. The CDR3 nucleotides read TGCAGCGTTGGCTCTGGTGCAACTAATGAAAAACTGTTTTTT.

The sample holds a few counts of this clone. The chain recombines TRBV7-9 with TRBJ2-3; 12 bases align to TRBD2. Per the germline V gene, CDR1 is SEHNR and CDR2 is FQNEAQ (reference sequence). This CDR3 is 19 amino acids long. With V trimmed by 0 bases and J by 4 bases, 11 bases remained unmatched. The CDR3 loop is CASSLALAGGLSSADTQYF. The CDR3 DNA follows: TGTGCCAGCAGCTTAGCACTAGCGGGAGGCCTTTCTTCGGCAGATACGCAGTATTTT. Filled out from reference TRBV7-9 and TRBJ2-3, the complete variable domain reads DTGVSQNPRHKITKRGQNVTFRCDPISEHNRLYWYRQTLGQGPEFLTYFQNEAQLEKSRLLSDRFSAERPKGSFSTLEIQRTEQGDSAMYLCASSLALAGGLSSADTQYFGPGTRLTVL.

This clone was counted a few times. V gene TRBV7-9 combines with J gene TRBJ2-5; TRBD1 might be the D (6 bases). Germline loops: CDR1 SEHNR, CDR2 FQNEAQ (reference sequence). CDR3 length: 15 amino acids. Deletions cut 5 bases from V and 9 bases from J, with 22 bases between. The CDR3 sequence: CASSPGHGMSLAQYF. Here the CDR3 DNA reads TGTGCCAGCAGCCCGGGACACGGCATGTCGCTGGCCCAGTACTTC. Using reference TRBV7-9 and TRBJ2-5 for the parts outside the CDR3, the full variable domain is DTGVSQNPRHKITKRGQNVTFRCDPISEHNRLYWYRQTLGQGPEFLTYFQNEAQLEKSRLLSDRFSAERPKGSFSTLEIQRTEQGDSAMYLCASSPGHGMSLAQYFGPGTRLLVL.

The CDR3 DNA follows: TGTGCCAGCAGTGGAAGCCCTAAAGGGCCCCAGCATTTT. Protein: CASSGSPKGPQHF. The chain combines TRBV25-1 with TRBJ1-5; D is unclear. The length of the CDR3 is 13 residues. The germline gives CDR1 MGHDK, CDR2 SYGVNS. With 4 bases removed from V and 9 bases from J, the gap between germline ends came to 13 bases.

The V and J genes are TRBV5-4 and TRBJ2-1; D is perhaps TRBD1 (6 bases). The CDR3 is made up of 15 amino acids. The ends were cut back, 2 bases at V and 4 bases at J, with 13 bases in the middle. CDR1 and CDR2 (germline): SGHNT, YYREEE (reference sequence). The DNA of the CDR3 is TGTGCCAGCAGCTTCAGTACAGGGACATACAATGAGCAGTTCTTC. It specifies CASSFSTGTYNEQFF.

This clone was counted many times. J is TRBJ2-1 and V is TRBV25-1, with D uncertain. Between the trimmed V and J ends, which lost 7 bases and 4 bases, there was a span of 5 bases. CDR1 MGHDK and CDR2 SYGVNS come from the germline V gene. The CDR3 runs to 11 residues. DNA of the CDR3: TGTGCCAGCAACGGGTACAATGAGCAGTTCTTC. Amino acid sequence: CASNGYNEQFF. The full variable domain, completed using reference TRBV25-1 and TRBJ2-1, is EADIYQTPRYLVIGTGKKITLECSQTMGHDKMYWYQQDPGMELHLIHYSYGVNSTEKGDLSSESTVSRIRTEHFPLTLESARPSHTSQYLCASNGYNEQFFGPGTRLTVL.

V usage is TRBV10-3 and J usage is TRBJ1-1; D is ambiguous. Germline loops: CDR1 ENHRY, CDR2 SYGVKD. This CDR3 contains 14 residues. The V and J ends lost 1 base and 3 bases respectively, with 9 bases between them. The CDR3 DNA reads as TGTGCCATCAGTGAGTTTGGTCGGGACACTGAAGCTTTCTTT. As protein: CAISEFGRDTEAFF.

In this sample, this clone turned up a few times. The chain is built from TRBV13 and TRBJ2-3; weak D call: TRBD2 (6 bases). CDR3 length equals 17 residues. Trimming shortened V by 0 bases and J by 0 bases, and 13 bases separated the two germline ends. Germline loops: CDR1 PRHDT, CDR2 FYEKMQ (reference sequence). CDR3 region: CASSLGDFGTSTDTQYF. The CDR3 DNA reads TGTGCCAGCAGCTTAGGAGATTTTGGGACTAGCACAGATACGCAGTATTTT.

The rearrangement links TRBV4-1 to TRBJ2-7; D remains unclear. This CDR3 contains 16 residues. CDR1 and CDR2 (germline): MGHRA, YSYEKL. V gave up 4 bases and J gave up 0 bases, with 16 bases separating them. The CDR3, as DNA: TGCGCCAGCAGCCGAAGGACGACCGGTAGCTCCTACGAGCAGTACTTC. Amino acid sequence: CASSRRTTGSSYEQYF.

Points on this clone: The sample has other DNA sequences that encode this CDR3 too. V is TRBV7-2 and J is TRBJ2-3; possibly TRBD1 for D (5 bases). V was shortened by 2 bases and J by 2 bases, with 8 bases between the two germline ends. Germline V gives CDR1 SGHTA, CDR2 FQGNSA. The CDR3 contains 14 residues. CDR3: CASSLSRATDTQYF. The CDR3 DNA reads TGTGCCAGCAGCTTAAGCAGGGCCACAGATACGCAGTATTTT.

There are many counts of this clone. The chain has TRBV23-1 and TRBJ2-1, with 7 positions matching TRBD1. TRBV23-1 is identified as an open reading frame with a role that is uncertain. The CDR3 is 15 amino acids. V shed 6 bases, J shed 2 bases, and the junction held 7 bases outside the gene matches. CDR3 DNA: TGCGCCAGCAGCCCACAGGGGATCCCCTACAATGAGCAGTTCTTC. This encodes CASSPQGIPYNEQFF.

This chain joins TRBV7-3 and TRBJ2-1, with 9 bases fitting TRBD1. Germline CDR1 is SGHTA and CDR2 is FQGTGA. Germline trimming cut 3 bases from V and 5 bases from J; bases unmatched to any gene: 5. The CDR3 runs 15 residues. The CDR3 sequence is CASSFGDRVHNEQFF. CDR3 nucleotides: TGTGCCAGCAGCTTTGGGGACAGGGTCCACAATGAGCAGTTCTTC. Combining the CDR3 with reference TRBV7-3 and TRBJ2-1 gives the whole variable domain GAGVSQTPSNKVTEKGKYVELRCDPISGHTALYWYRQSLGQGPEFLIYFQGTGAADDSGLPNDRFFAVRPEGSVSTLKIQRTERGDSAVYLCASSFGDRVHNEQFFGPGTRLTVL.

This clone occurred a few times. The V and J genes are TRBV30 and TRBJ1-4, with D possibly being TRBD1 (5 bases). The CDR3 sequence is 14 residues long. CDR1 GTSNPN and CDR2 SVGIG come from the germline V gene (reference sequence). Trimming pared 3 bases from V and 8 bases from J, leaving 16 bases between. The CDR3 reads CAWRQRGAGEKLFF. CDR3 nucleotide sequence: TGTGCCTGGAGACAGCGGGGCGCAGGAGAAAAACTGTTTTTT.

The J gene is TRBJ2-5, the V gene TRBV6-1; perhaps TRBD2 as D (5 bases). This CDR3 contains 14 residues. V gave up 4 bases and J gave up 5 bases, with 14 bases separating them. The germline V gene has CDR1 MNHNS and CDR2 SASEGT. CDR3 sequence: CASSAYTGLETQYF. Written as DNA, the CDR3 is TGTGCCAGCAGTGCCTATACGGGATTGGAGACCCAGTACTTC.

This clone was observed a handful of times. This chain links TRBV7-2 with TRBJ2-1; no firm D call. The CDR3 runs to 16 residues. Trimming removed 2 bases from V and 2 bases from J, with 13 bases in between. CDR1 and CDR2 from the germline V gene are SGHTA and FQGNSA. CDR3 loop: CASSLSNGLTYNEQFF. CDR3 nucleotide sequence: TGTGCCAGCAGCTTATCAAACGGGTTAACCTACAATGAGCAGTTCTTC.

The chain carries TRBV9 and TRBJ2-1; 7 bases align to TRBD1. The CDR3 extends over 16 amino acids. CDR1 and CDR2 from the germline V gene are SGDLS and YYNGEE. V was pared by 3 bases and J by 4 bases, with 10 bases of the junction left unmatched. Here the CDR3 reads CASSARQGTLYNEQFF. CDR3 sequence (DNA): TGTGCCAGCAGCGCTAGACAGGGAACGCTATACAATGAGCAGTTCTTC. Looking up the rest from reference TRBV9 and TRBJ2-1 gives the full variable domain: DSGVTQTPKHLITATGQRVTLRCSPRSGDLSVYWYQQSLDQGLQFLIQYYNGEERAKGNILERFSAQQFPDLHSELNLSSLELGDSALYFCASSARQGTLYNEQFFGPGTRLTVL.

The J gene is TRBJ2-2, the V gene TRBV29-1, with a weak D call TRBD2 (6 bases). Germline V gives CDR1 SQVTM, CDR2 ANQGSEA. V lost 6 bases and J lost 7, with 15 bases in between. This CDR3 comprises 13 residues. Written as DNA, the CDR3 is TGCAGCGTGCTGTCTAGCGTGGGCGGGGAGCTGTTTTTT. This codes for CSVLSSVGGELFF.

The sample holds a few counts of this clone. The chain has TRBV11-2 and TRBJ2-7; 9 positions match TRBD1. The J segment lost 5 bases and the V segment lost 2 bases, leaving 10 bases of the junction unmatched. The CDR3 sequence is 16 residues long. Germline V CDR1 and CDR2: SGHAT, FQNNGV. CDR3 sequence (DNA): TGTGCCAGCAGCTTATGGGGACAGGGTAATGTCAACGAGCAGTACTTC. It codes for CASSLWGQGNVNEQYF.

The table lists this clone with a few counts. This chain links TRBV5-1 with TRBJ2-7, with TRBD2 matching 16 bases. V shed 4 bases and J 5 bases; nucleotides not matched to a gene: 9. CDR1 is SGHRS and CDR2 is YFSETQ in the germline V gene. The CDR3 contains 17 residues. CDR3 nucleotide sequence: TGCGCCAGCAGCCCGGGACTAGCGGGAGGGCCTTTCAACGAGCAGTACGTC. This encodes CASSPGLAGGPFNEQYV.

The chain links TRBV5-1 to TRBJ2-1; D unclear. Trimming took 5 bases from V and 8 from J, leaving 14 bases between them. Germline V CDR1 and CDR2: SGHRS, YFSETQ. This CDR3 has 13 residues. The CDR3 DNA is TGCGCCAGCAGGGGAAGGGCCGCCCATGAGCAGTTCTTC. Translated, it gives CASRGRAAHEQFF.